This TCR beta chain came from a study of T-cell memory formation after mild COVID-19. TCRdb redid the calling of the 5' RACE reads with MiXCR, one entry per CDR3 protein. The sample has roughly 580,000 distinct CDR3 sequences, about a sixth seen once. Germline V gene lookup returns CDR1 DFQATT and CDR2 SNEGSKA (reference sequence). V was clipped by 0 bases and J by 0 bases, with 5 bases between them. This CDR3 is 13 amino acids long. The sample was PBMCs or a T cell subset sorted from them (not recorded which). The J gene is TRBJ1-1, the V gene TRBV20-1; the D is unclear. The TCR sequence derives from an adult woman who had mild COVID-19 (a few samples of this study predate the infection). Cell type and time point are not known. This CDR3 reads CSARDQVNTEAFF. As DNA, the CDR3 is TGCAGTGCTAGAGATCAAGTGAACACTGAAGCTTTCTTT.